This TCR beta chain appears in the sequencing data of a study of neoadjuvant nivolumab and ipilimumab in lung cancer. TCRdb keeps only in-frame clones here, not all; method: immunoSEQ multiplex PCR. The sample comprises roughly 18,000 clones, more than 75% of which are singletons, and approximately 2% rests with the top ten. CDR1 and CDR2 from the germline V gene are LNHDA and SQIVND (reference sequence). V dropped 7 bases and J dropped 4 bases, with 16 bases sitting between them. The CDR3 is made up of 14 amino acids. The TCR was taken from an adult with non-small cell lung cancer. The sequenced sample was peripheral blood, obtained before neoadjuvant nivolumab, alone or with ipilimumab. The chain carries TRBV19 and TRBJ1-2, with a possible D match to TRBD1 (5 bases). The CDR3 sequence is CASTLGTGSYGYTF. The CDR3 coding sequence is TGTGCCAGTACCTTAGGGACGGGAAGCTATGGCTACACCTTC.